Listed below are T cell receptor beta chains from one sample, sequenced in a study of cytomegalovirus exposure and HLA in healthy donors. Clones were read by immunoSEQ multiplex PCR, and TCRdb kept only the in-frame ones, dropping some. The sample yields approximately 210,000 clones, 79% seen once. The sequenced material came from PBMCs. The receptors were gathered from a girl aged 5-17 years in good health and CMV-seropositive. Both conserved end residues are part of each CDR3. The order of the fields is clone size, D gene, V gene, J gene, CDR3 DNA, CDR3 protein. D genes are given only for firm matches. Only some rows state a clone size, as once, few, many or a class for expanded clones.

size: .
D: TRBD1
V: TRBV7-2
J: TRBJ2-2
DNA: TGTGCCAGCAGCTCGGGACAGGGAGGAACCGGGGAGCTGTTTTTT
CDR3: CASSSGQGGTGELFF

size: .
D: .
V: TRBV5-3
J: TRBJ1-2
DNA: TGTGCCAGAAGCTTGGAATGGGCCGACCGGGACTATGAGGCTTTAAACTATGGCTACACCTTC
CDR3: CARSLEWADRDYEALNYGYTF

size: once
D: .
V: TRBV13
J: TRBJ2-7
DNA: TGTGCCAGCAGCTTAGTTTCAGTCTCCTACGAGCAGTACTTC
CDR3: CASSLVSVSYEQYF

size: once
D: .
V: TRBV4-2
J: TRBJ1-4
DNA: TGTGCCAGCAGCCCGTTGACGGGGGGAGTAATTAATGAAAAACTGTTTTTT
CDR3: CASSPLTGGVINEKLFF

size: .
D: TRBD1
V: TRBV14
J: TRBJ2-3
DNA: TGTGCCAGCAGCCAAGGGGGACAGTTCACAGATACGCAGTATTTT
CDR3: CASSQGGQFTDTQYF

size: .
D: .
V: TRBV6-6
J: TRBJ2-7
DNA: TGTGCCAGCAGTCTAGATGGATACGAGCAGTACTTC
CDR3: CASSLDGYEQYF

size: .
D: TRBD1
V: TRBV5-6
J: TRBJ1-1
DNA: TGTGCCAGCGGCTTAGTCGGGACAGCGGTTCCAACTGAAGCTTTCTTT
CDR3: CASGLVGTAVPTEAFF

size: .
D: TRBD2
V: TRBV19
J: TRBJ2-1
DNA: TGTGCCAGTAGTATGCTCGCGGGACTAGCCGGGAATGAGCAGTTCTTC
CDR3: CASSMLAGLAGNEQFF

size: .
D: .
V: TRBV28
J: TRBJ1-5
DNA: TGTGCCAGCAGTTGGTCCGGGGATAGCAATCAGCCCCAGCATTTT
CDR3: CASSWSGDSNQPQHF

size: .
D: .
V: TRBV9
J: TRBJ2-5
DNA: TGTGCCAGCACTCTAGGGGGATTGGGAGAGACCCAGTACTTC
CDR3: CASTLGGLGETQYF

size: few
D: .
V: TRBV4-3
J: TRBJ2-3
DNA: TGCGCCAGCAGCCAAGGAGGGGGTGATACGCAGTATTTT
CDR3: CASSQGGGDTQYF

size: .
D: .
V: TRBV5-6
J: TRBJ2-2
DNA: TGTGCCAGCAGCTTGGAAGTGGGGGCCACCGCCGGGGAGCTGTTTTTT
CDR3: CASSLEVGATAGELFF

size: .
D: .
V: TRBV5-1
J: TRBJ2-2
DNA: TGCGCCAGCAGCCCCGATCGGTGGGAGATCACCGGGGAGCTGTTTTTT
CDR3: CASSPDRWEITGELFF

size: few
D: TRBD1
V: TRBV5-1
J: TRBJ1-1
DNA: TGCGCCAGCAGATCCGGGACAGGGGCGACTGAAGCTTTCTTT
CDR3: CASRSGTGATEAFF

size: once
D: .
V: TRBV5-1
J: TRBJ1-5
DNA: TGCGCCAGCAGCTTGGGGTCCCAGGGAAACCAGCCCCAGCATTTT
CDR3: CASSLGSQGNQPQHF

size: .
D: .
V: TRBV19
J: TRBJ1-1
DNA: TGTGCCAGTAGTCTCCGGCAGGGGTTAGGCACTGAAGCTTTCTTT
CDR3: CASSLRQGLGTEAFF

size: .
D: .
V: TRBV18
J: TRBJ2-7
DNA: TGTGCCAGCTCACCTCGAGACAGAACGTACGAGCAGTACTTC
CDR3: CASSPRDRTYEQYF

size: once
D: .
V: TRBV6-1
J: TRBJ2-5
DNA: TGTGCCAGCAGAGGCTTCAGGGGCTGGGAAGAGACCCAGTACTTC
CDR3: CASRGFRGWEETQYF

size: .
D: .
V: TRBV19
J: TRBJ1-3
DNA: TGTGCCAGTAGTAGGACCGGGGGGTCGAACTCTGGAAACACCATATATTTT
CDR3: CASSRTGGSNSGNTIYF

size: .
D: .
V: TRBV7-8
J: TRBJ2-2
DNA: TGTGCCAGCAGCTACCTCATAGCGGCCGCCGGGGAGCTGTTTTTT
CDR3: CASSYLIAAAGELFF

size: few
D: .
V: TRBV6-6
J: TRBJ2-2
DNA: TGTGCCAGCAGCACCAGGGGTGCCGGGGAGCTGTTTTTT
CDR3: CASSTRGAGELFF

size: .
D: TRBD1
V: TRBV5-1
J: TRBJ1-2
DNA: TGCGCCAGCAGCTTGCCAGGGGGCATAAACTATGGCTACACCTTC
CDR3: CASSLPGGINYGYTF

size: .
D: .
V: TRBV30
J: TRBJ2-7
DNA: TGTGCCTGGAGTGGGCCCTACGAGCAGTACTTC
CDR3: CAWSGPYEQYF

size: .
D: .
V: TRBV21-1
J: TRBJ2-1
DNA: TGTGCCAGCAGCAAAGATCGCGGGGGGGCCCGAAATGAGCAGTTCTTC
CDR3: CASSKDRGGARNEQFF

size: .
D: .
V: TRBV7-9
J: TRBJ2-1
DNA: TGTGCCAGCAATCTAAATCTTAGAGATGAGCAGTTCTTC
CDR3: CASNLNLRDEQFF

size: .
D: .
V: TRBV4-3
J: TRBJ2-3
DNA: TGCGCCAGCAGCCAAGACAAGAGGCCAGGGGCATTGGATACGCAGTATTTT
CDR3: CASSQDKRPGALDTQYF

size: .
D: TRBD2
V: TRBV9
J: TRBJ2-1
DNA: TGTGCCAGCAGCGTAACACTTAGCGGGAGCTCCTACAATGAGCAGTTCTTC
CDR3: CASSVTLSGSSYNEQFF

size: .
D: .
V: TRBV19
J: TRBJ1-5
DNA: TGTGCCAGTAGTGCCGGAGGCAATCAGCCCCAGCATTTT
CDR3: CASSAGGNQPQHF

size: .
D: .
V: TRBV4-3
J: TRBJ2-2
DNA: TGCGCCAGCAGCCAAGATCCCTCGGCGGGTTCGAACACCGGGGAGCTGTTTTTT
CDR3: CASSQDPSAGSNTGELFF

size: few
D: TRBD1
V: TRBV10-3
J: TRBJ2-5
DNA: TGTGCCATCAGTCCAGGACAGGGAGGCCAGTACTTC
CDR3: CAISPGQGGQYF

size: .
D: .
V: TRBV19
J: TRBJ1-1
DNA: TGTGCCAGTAGCCACAGGGAAGGGAACACTGAAGCTTTCTTT
CDR3: CASSHREGNTEAFF

size: .
D: .
V: TRBV6-1
J: TRBJ2-5
DNA: TGTGCCAGCAGTGATTCTCGGATAAACTATCAAGAGACCCAGTACTTC
CDR3: CASSDSRINYQETQYF

size: once
D: .
V: TRBV7-9
J: TRBJ1-3
DNA: TGTGCCAGCGGCCTTGGGGGCACTGGAAACACCATATATTTT
CDR3: CASGLGGTGNTIYF

size: .
D: TRBD1
V: TRBV7-2
J: TRBJ1-2
DNA: TGTGCCAGCAGTTCACCAGGGGGCTACGATGGCTACACCTTC
CDR3: CASSSPGGYDGYTF

size: .
D: .
V: TRBV21-1
J: TRBJ1-1
DNA: TGTGCCAGAAACAAACAGGGGATCACTGAAGCTTTCTTT
CDR3: CARNKQGITEAFF

size: .
D: .
V: TRBV19
J: TRBJ2-3
DNA: TGTGCCAGTAGCCCGACTAGGAAAGAAAGGGGAGATACGCAGTATTTT
CDR3: CASSPTRKERGDTQYF

size: .
D: .
V: TRBV7-2
J: TRBJ1-2
DNA: TGTGCCAGCAGCTTAGCAGCGGTCTGGGTTGGTTGTAACTTC
CDR3: CASSLAAVWVGCNF

size: few
D: .
V: TRBV11-3
J: TRBJ2-7
DNA: TGTGCCAGCAACTTGGGGGGCTACGAGCAGTACTTC
CDR3: CASNLGGYEQYF

size: .
D: .
V: TRBV9
J: TRBJ2-7
DNA: TGTGCCAGCAGCGTAGCGCCGGTGGGGCAGTACGAGCAGTACTTC
CDR3: CASSVAPVGQYEQYF

size: .
D: .
V: TRBV19
J: TRBJ2-7
DNA: TGTGCCAGTAGTCGGCAGGGTTCCCACGAGCAGTACTTC
CDR3: CASSRQGSHEQYF

size: .
D: .
V: TRBV4-1
J: TRBJ1-4
DNA: TGCGCCAGCAGCCAGCCTCGGGGACAACGAGAAAAACTGTTTTTT
CDR3: CASSQPRGQREKLFF

size: .
D: .
V: TRBV12-5
J: TRBJ2-5
DNA: TGTGCTAGTGGCCCCTCCGGGGGGCGGGAGACCCAGTACTTC
CDR3: CASGPSGGRETQYF

size: once
D: TRBD2
V: TRBV4-3
J: TRBJ2-1
DNA: TGCGCCAGCAGCCAAGAACTACTAGCGGGGGGGCCTAATGAGCAGTTCTTC
CDR3: CASSQELLAGGPNEQFF

size: .
D: .
V: TRBV11-2
J: TRBJ1-6
DNA: TGTGCCAGCAGCTTAGGCAGCTCCTATAATTCACCCCTCCACTTT
CDR3: CASSLGSSYNSPLHF

size: .
D: TRBD1
V: TRBV7-2
J: TRBJ1-1
DNA: TGTGCCAGCAGCTTACCGGACAGGGGAGGCACTGAAGCTTTCTTT
CDR3: CASSLPDRGGTEAFF

size: .
D: .
V: TRBV10-3
J: TRBJ1-4
DNA: TGTGCCACGAGATCGGGACAAGGTAATGAAAAACTGTTTTTT
CDR3: CATRSGQGNEKLFF